This T cell receptor (beta chain) was documented in a study of cytomegalovirus exposure and HLA in healthy donors (dated by TCRdb to 2015 to 2018). Regarding the complete study: An earlier analysis of some 600 of the donors reported 276 Gb of sequence data and around 100 million unique TCR beta sequences obtained from about 179 million T cells. An early release covering about 600 HLA-typed donors comprised approximately 290 gigabases of sequencing data and tens of millions of unique TCR sequences. Of the 398 genotyped donors, less than 85% were placed in the genetic ancestry cluster associated with self-reported Caucasian donors. The aim of the study was to test whether cataloging public T cell receptors could identify signatures of past pathogen exposure. The study profiled the T cell repertoires of 500 to 800 subjects by immunosequencing and related them to cytomegalovirus serostatus. A separate validation cohort of roughly 130 different subjects was used in addition to the roughly 670-subject first cohort. High-throughput TCR immunosequencing, statistical association of individual TCRs with disease status, and machine learning were combined to predict cytomegalovirus infection status. To study patterns of TCR occurrence, a later analysis re-analyzed previously published TCR beta repertoires from hundreds of donors and added high-resolution HLA genotyping. Rather than using new phenotypic data, the later analysis identified candidate immune exposures from TCR beta sequences and from how often those sequences occurred across donors. An earlier analysis of roughly 580 of the donors used high-throughput TCR beta sequencing to judge whether each TCR beta V gene segment behaved as functional or pseudogenic. Alongside the repertoire data, information on donor age, sex, ethnicity and CMV serostatus was compiled. In a later genetic analysis, genome-wide SNP genotypes for 398 of the 666 donors were used, and that subset was treated as a discovery cohort. All discovery cohort repertoires had been generated using a single sequencing platform. HLA typing included class I and class II loci at four-digit resolution. Typing coverage varied by locus: about 629-630 donors for A, B, C, DRB1 and DQB1; 522 for DQA1; 606 for DPA1; roughly 450 for DPB1. A few DR-DQ haplotypes were treated as single units for association and clustering because of strong linkage in the cohort. On average, roughly 250,000 unique TCR beta nucleotide sequences were sequenced per donor among more than 350 genotyped donors of the cohort, with roughly a sixth of those sequences being non-productive. Overall study outcomes, separate from this receptor: Some IMGT-functional V segments, including TRBV6-2 and TRBV6-3, could not be distinguished by the 87-base-pair reads and were therefore excluded. For the cohort, immune exposure information was limited to CMV serostatus. In a later analysis, TCR association rates were found to vary across HLA loci, with the most associated TCRs seen for DRB1 alleles and the fewest for HLA-C alleles. When HLA alleles, especially DR and DQ, strongly co-occurred, attributing TCR associations to individual alleles was difficult. In both the original and validation cohorts, the classifier was reported to diagnose cytomegalovirus status with high specificity and sensitivity. In a later analysis, several top co-occurrence clusters were reported to appear linked to parvovirus B19, influenza, CMV and Epstein-Barr virus. Broadly in line with IMGT annotations, most TCR beta V segments showed up in productive rearrangements about 90% or about 30% of the time in an earlier analysis of 450 to 600 of the donors. According to a later genetic analysis, donors in an Asian-associated ancestry cluster had fewer N-insertions in productive TCRs than the approximately 650-donor mean. A later genetic analysis associated a missense DCLRE1C variant with V-gene and J-gene trimming of TCR beta chains, and an independent cohort replicated the association. Correlated functional status among segregating V segments might be attributable to linkage disequilibrium, but an unknown experimental factor could not be ruled out. Compared with equally common non-associated chains, HLA-associated TCR beta chains in a later analysis were more clonally expanded and had lower generation probabilities. The cohort was sequenced for TCR beta chains only, and without alpha or paired-chain data the features that could be detected were limited. A cluster of highly shared sequence variants was judged likely to represent a technical artifact of the sequencing pipeline. The authors suggested that the approach could potentially be extended to other disease states and immunological phenotypes. Three of the identified cytomegalovirus-associated TCR beta chains were confirmed in vitro to be specific for cytomegalovirus antigens. A further reported finding was that TCR beta sequences accurately predicted the HLA-A and HLA-B alleles for most subjects in the first cohort. A total of some 180 TCR beta chains were listed by the study as associated with cytomegalovirus. Most CMV-associated TCR beta chains appeared to be HLA-restricted in a later analysis, and the HLA associations seemed to be driven largely by CMV exposure. Because counts were too low, roughly 17 rarely observed V segments, including chromosome 9 orphons, were left out of the earlier analysis of roughly 600 of the donors. Most TCR sequences were observed very rarely across donors, whereas some public TCRs were present in many individuals. Because some donors lacked HLA typing at each locus, the association tests relied only on the typed subset. In a later analysis, 16,951 TCR beta sequences were associated with specific HLA alleles at a false discovery rate of 0.05. Presence/absence analyses assumed roughly uniform sequencing depth across donors, an assumption that may not hold.

The cohort was made up of 666 healthy bone marrow donors. All cohort members were sampled while nominally healthy, although unrecorded immune exposures were likely present. The donor was CMV seronegative and belonged to the group of 320 or so seronegative cohort members. Every donor gave a peripheral blood sample, and the peripheral blood mononuclear cells from that sample were used for TCR beta sequencing. The Qiagen DNeasy Blood Extraction Kit was used to extract genomic DNA from the blood cell samples. The V end gives up 5 bases and the J end 8 bases, leaving 5 bases in the junction not matched to a gene. As encoded in the germline V gene (reference sequence), CDR1 is LNHDA while CDR2 is SQIVND. Measured from the cysteine to the phenylalanine, the CDR3 is 13 residues long. CDR3 DNA is the only sequence kept; it has 39 bases, read in frame from the first base. Libraries were constructed by the immunoSEQ multiplex PCR assay. The multiplex PCR relied on a mix of 60 forward primers for TCR Vbeta segments and 13 reverse primers for TCR Jbeta segments. Amplification of the CDR3 region of rearranged TCR beta genes was performed with a multiplex PCR assay on genomic DNA. Amplified TCR beta libraries were sequenced as 87-base-pair reads on the Illumina HiSeq System. In the source study's methods: A later analysis tallied 75 million to 95 million unique TCR beta chains across the 610 or so repertoires, and approximately 12 million of those chains were shared by two or more donors. A nearest-neighbor algorithm error-corrected the raw reads and collapsed the reads into unique sequences, merging closely related sequences to remove PCR and sequencing errors. Alignment of CDR3 sequences to IMGT reference sequences was used to assign V, D and J gene segments. Each retained sequence needed at least a six-nucleotide match to both a V gene segment and a J gene segment. Rearrangements were called productive when the CDR3 lacked stop codons and stayed in frame with V and J; all others were non-productive. CDR3 was defined according to IMGT convention as the region running from the second conserved V-encoded cysteine to the conserved J-encoded phenylalanine. The earlier analysis of fewer than 750 of the donors excluded sequences that lacked an unambiguous match to a single V gene segment. In an earlier analysis of 500 to 750 of the donors, V segments were called functional above 56.7% productive rearrangements and were called segregating when the between-donor standard deviation exceeded 5%. A statistical classification framework was built to diagnose cytomegalovirus status from the catalog of TCR beta chain sequences. V and J gene assignment, in a later analysis, came from comparing TCR nucleotide sequences with IMGT/GENE-DB human TR gene sequences. A later analysis assigned CDR3 sequences and most-parsimonious VDJ recombination scenarios with the TCRdist pipeline. In a later analysis, each TCR beta chain was defined by its CDR3 amino acid sequence together with its V-gene family, and reads without a unique V-gene family were excluded. A later analysis removed 592 highly shared, low-generation-probability nucleotide sequences to deal with suspected cross-contamination and a sequencing artifact. In a later analysis, a clonal expansion index for each public chain was calculated from normalized within-repertoire ranks of inferred template counts. A later analysis computed generation probabilities with a VDJ recombination model fitted to out-of-frame rearrangements, and checked the results against IGoR. Hypergeometric tests were used in a later analysis to score TCR-TCR, TCR-HLA and TCR-CMV co-occurrence, with a repertoire-size bias correction applied to the TCR pairs. False discovery rates were estimated in a later analysis by permuting HLA or CMV assignments 20 times. In a later analysis, co-occurring TCRs were grouped using DBSCAN, with TCRdist sequence similarity added in when clustering inside HLA-allele-positive subsets. For co-occurrence clustering, repertoires with fewer than 30,000 or more than 120,000 public chains were excluded, along with about five repertoires with anomalous nucleotide sharing. TCRdb re-hosts the immuneACCESS table, in-frame sequences only. Its copies lack some clones; in the studies checked, an unresolved V gene accounts for under half of them, and the cause for the rest is not known. That table furnishes V, J and clone size, whereas the DNA furnished D and trimming. Across this sample there are approximately 70,000 clones, with around 81% seen only once. Jointly, the top ten make up 5.5% to 7% of the sample.

About this clone itself: Its antigen is currently not known. No much larger clonotype is one base removed from it; base qualities were not supplied.

Here the chain combines TRBV19 and TRBJ2-1; 8 nucleotides in the junction match TRBD1. The TCR comes from a man in his forties or fifties in good health and CMV-seronegative. Sample: PBMCs. The base sequence is TGTGCCAGTAGTGCCGGGACAGGCCATGAGCAGTTCTTC. This gives the protein CASSAGTGHEQFF.